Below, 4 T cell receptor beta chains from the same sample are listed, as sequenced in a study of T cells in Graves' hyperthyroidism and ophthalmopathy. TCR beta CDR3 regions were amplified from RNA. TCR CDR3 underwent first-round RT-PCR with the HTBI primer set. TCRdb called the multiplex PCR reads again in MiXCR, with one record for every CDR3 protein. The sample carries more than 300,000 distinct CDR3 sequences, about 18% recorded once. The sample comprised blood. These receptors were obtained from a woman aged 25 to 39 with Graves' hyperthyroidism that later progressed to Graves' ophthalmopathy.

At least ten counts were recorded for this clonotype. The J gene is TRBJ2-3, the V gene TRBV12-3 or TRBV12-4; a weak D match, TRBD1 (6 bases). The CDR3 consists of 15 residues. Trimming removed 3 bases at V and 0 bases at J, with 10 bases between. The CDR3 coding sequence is TGTGCCAGCAGTTTTATGGGGGCTAGCACAGATACGCAGTATTTT. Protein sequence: CASSFMGASTDTQYF.

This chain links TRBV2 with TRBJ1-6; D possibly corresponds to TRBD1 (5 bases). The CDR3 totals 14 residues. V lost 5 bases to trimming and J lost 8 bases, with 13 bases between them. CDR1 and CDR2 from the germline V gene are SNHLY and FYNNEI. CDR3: CASSNYLGDSPLHF. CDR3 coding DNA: TGTGCCAGCAGTAATTACCTAGGGGATTCACCCCTCCACTTT.

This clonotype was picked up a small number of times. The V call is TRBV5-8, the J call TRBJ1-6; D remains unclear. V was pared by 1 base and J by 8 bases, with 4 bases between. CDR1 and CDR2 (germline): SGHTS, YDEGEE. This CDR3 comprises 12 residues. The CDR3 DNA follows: TGTGCCAGCAGCTTGTTCCATTCACCCCTCCACTTT. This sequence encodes CASSLFHSPLHF.

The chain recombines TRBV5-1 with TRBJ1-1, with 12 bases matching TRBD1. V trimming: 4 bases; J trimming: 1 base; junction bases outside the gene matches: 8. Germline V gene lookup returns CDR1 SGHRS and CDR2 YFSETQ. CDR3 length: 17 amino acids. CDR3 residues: CASSRGTGGNPNTEAFF. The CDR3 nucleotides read TGCGCCAGCAGCCGCGGGACAGGGGGCAACCCGAACACTGAAGCTTTCTTT.